The 2 T cell receptor beta chains listed next were all sequenced from one sample in a study of neurological immune-mediated disorders. TCRdb independently ran MiXCR on the 5' RACE reads; one entry per CDR3 protein. The sample lists some 120,000 distinct CDR3 sequences; roughly 3.2% were seen once. Source material: PBMCs. The receptors were gathered from a woman aged 25 to 39 with multiple sclerosis.

The table lists this clonotype with many counts. The V gene is TRBV29-1, the J gene TRBJ2-7, with D uncertain. The CDR3 extends over 11 amino acids. In germline, CDR1 is SQVTM, CDR2 ANQGSEA. Trimming took 5 bases from V and 5 from J, leaving 10 bases between them. As DNA, the CDR3 is TGCAGCGTTCAGGACGCCGACGAGCAGTACTTC. This sequence encodes CSVQDADEQYF.

In its sample, this clonotype was seen many times. This chain connects TRBV20-1 to TRBJ2-5; 13 bases map to TRBD2. Germline V gene sequence: CDR1 DFQATT, CDR2 SNEGSKA (reference sequence). The ends lost 2 bases at V and 5 bases at J; junction bases unmatched: 14. This CDR3 comprises 18 residues. The CDR3 here is CSARPYIGLAGDSETQYF. In DNA form, the CDR3 reads TGCAGTGCTAGACCATATATTGGACTAGCGGGAGATTCGGAGACCCAGTACTTC.